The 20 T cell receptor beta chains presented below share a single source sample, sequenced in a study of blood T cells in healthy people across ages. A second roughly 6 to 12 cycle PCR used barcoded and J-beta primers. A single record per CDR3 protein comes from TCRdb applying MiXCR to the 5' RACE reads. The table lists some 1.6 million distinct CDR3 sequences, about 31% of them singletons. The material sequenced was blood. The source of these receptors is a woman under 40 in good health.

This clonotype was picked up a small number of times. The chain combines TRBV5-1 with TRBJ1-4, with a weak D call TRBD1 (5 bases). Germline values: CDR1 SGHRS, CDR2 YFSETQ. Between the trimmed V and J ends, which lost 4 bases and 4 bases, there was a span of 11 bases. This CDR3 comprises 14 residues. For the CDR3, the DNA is TGCGCCAGCAGCCTAGGGACTTTTAATGAAAAACTGTTTTTT. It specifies CASSLGTFNEKLFF.

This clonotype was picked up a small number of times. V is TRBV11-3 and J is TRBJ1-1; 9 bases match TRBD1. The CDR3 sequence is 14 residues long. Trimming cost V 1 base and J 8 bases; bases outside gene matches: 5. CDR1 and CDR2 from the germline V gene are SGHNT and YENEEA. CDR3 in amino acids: CASSLGQGVEEAFF. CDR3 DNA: TGTGCCAGCAGCTTAGGACAGGGGGTTGAGGAAGCTTTCTTT.

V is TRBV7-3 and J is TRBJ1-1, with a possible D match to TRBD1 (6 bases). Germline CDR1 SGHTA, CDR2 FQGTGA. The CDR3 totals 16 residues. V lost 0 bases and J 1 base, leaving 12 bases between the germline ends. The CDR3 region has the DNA TGTGCCAGCAGCTTAACGTCAGGGGCGAAGAACACTGAAGCTTTCTTT. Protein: CASSLTSGAKNTEAFF.

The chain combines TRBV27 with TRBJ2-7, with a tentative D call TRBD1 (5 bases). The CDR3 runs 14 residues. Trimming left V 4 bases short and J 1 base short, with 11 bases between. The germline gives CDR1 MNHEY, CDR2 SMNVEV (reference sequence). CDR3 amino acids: CASSWGARSYEQYF. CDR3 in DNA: TGTGCCAGCAGTTGGGGCGCTAGATCCTACGAGCAGTACTTC.

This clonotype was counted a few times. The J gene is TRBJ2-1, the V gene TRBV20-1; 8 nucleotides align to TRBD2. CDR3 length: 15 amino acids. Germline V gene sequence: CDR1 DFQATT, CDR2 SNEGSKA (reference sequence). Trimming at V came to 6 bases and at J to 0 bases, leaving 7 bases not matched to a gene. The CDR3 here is CSAGTSGSSYNEQFF. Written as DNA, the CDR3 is TGCAGTGCCGGTACTAGCGGAAGCTCCTACAATGAGCAGTTCTTC.

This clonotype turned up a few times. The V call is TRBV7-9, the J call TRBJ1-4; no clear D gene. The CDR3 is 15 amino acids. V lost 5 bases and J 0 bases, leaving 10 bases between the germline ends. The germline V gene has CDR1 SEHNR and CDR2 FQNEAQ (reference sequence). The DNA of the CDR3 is TGTGCCAGCAGCCCACTAGGACCAACTAATGAAAAACTGTTTTTT. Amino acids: CASSPLGPTNEKLFF.

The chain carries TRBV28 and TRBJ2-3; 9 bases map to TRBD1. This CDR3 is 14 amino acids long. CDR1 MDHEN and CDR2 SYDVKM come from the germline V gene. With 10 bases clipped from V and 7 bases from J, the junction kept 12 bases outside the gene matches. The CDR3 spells CATLGGTGLHTQYF. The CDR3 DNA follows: TGTGCCACTCTCGGGGGGACAGGGCTGCATACGCAGTATTTT.

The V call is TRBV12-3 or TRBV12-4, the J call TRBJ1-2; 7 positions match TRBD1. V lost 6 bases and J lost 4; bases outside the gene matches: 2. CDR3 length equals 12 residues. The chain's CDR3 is CASRTGPYGYTF. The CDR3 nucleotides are TGTGCCAGCAGGACAGGGCCCTATGGCTACACCTTC.

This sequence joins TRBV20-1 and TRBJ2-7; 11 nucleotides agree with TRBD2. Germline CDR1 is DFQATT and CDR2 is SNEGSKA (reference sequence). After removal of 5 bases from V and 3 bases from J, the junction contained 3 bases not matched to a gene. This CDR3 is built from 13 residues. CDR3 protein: CSASSGRNYEQYF. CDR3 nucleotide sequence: TGCAGTGCTTCTAGCGGGAGGAACTACGAGCAGTACTTC.

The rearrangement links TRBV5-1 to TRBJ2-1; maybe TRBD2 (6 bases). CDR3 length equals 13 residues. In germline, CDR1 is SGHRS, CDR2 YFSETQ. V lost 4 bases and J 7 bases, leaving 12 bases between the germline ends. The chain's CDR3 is CASSVGTLNEQFF. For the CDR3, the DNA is TGCGCCAGCAGCGTCGGGACTCTAAATGAGCAGTTCTTC. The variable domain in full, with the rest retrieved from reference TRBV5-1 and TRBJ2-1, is KAGVTQTPRYLIKTRGQQVTLSCSPISGHRSVSWYQQTPGQGLQFLFEYFSETQRNKGNFPGRFSGRQFSNSRSEMNVSTLELGDSALYLCASSVGTLNEQFFGPGTRLTVL.

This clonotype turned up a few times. The CDR3 coding sequence is TGCGCCAGCAGCCATCTGACTAGCGGGTCCCCCAACTACGAGCAGTACTTC. This encodes CASSHLTSGSPNYEQYF. V gene TRBV4-1 combines with J gene TRBJ2-7, with 10 bases that match TRBD2. Per the germline V gene, CDR1 is MGHRA and CDR2 is YSYEKL. CDR3 size: 17 residues. J gave up 3 bases and V 3 bases, and 11 bases lay outside the gene matches.

Here the CDR3 DNA reads TGTGCCAGCAGTTCGGGAGGGACGTTCAGGGATACGCAGTATTTT. Its translation is CASSSGGTFRDTQYF. The gene calls are TRBV28 and TRBJ2-3, with TRBD2 matching over 8 bases. The V gene's germline CDR1 is MDHEN and CDR2 SYDVKM. Trimming removed 4 bases from V and 6 bases from J; junction bases left unmatched: 9. This CDR3 has 15 amino acids.

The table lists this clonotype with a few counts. CDR3 DNA: TGTGCCAGCAGCTTAGCAAGGACAGCGGATTCACCCCTCCACTTT. This codes for CASSLARTADSPLHF. The rearrangement joins TRBV7-6 to TRBJ1-6, with D tentatively TRBD1 (6 bases). The CDR3 extends over 15 amino acids. V was pared by 0 bases and J by 8 bases, with 11 bases between. The V gene's germline CDR1 is SGHVS and CDR2 FNYEAQ.

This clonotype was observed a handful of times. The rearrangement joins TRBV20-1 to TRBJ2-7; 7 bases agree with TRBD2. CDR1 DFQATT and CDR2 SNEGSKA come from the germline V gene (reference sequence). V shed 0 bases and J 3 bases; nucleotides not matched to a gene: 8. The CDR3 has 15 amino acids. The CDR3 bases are TGCAGTGCTAGAGATCCTGCCGGGGAGGGCTACGAGCAGTACTTC. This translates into CSARDPAGEGYEQYF.

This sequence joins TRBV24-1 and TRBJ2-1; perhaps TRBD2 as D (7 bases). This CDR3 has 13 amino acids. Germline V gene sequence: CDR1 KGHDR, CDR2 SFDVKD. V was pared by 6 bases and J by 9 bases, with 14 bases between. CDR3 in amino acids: CATSSLRGGEQFF. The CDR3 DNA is TGTGCCACCAGTTCCCTGAGGGGGGGTGAGCAGTTCTTC.

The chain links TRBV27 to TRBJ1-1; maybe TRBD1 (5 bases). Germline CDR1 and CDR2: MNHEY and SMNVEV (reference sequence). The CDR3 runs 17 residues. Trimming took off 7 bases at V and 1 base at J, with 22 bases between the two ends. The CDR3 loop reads CASTDFGTSGKNTEAFF. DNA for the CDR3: TGTGCCAGCACCGACTTCGGGACCTCAGGGAAGAACACTGAAGCTTTCTTT.

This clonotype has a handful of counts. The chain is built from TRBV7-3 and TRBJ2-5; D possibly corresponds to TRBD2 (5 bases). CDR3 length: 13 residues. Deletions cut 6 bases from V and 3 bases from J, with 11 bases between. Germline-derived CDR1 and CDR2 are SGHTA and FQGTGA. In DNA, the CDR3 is TGTGCCAGCAGTCGAAGCGGCGAAGAGACCCAGTACTTC. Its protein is CASSRSGEETQYF.

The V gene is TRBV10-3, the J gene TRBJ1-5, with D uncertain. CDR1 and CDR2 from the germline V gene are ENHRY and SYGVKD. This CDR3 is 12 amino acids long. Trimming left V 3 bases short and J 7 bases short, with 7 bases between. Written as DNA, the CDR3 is TGTGCCATCAGTGACGAGGGACAGCCCCAGCATTTT. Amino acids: CAISDEGQPQHF.

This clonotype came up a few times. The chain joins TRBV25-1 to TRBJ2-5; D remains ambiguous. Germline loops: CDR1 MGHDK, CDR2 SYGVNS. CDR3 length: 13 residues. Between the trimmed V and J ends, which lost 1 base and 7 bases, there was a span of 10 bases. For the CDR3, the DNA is TGTGCCAGCAGTGAATTCGAAGGTGGGACCCAGTACTTC. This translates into CASSEFEGGTQYF.

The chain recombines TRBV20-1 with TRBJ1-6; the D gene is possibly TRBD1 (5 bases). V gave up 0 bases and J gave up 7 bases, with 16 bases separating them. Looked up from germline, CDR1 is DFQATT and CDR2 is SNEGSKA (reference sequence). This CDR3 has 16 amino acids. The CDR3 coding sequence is TGCAGTGCTAGAGATCTCCGCGGCAGGGTGAATTCACCCCTCCACTTT. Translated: CSARDLRGRVNSPLHF.